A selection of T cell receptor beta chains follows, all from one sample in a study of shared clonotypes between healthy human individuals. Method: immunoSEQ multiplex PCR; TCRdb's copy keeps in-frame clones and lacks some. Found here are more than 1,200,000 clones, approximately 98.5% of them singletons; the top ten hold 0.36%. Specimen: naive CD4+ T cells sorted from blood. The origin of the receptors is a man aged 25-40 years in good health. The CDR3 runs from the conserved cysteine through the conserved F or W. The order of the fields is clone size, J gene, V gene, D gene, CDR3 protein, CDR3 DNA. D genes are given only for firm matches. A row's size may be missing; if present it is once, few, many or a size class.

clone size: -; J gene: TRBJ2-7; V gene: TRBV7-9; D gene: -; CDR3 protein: CASSRDGTSSPYEQYF; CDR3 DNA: TGTGCCAGCAGCCGAGATGGGACTTCATCACCCTACGAGCAGTACTTC
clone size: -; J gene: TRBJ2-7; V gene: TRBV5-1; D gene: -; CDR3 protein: CASSLEGLLSYEQYF; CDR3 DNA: TGCGCCAGCAGCTTGGAGGGACTCCTTAGCTACGAGCAGTACTTC
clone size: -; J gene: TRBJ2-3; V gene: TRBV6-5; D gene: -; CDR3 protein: CASSSINSDIDTQYF; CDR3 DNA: TGTGCCAGCAGTTCCATCAACTCGGACATAGATACGCAGTATTTT
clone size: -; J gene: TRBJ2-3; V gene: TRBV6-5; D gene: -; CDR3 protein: CASSYDPARTDTQYF; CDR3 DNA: TGTGCCAGCAGTTACGACCCGGCGCGCACGGATACGCAGTATTTT
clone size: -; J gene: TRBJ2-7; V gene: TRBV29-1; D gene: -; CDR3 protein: CSVLGVTYEQYF; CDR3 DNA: TGCAGCGTTTTGGGGGTCACCTACGAGCAGTACTTC
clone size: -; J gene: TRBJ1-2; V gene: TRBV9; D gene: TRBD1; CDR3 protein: CASSVTGQAGYGYTF; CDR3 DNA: TGTGCCAGCAGCGTGACCGGACAGGCCGGCTATGGCTACACCTTC
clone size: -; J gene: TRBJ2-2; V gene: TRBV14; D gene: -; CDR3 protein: CASSQVVRGELFF; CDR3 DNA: TGTGCCAGCAGCCAAGTTGTCCGCGGGGAGCTGTTTTTT
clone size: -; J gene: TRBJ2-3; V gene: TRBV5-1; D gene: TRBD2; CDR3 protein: CASSPGTSGNTDTQYF; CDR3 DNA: TGCGCCAGCAGCCCGGGGACTAGCGGGAACACAGATACGCAGTATTTT
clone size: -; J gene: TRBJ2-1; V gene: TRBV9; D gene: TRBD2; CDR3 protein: CASSAREGLAGTYNEQFF; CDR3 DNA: TGTGCCAGCAGCGCTCGAGAGGGACTAGCCGGAACCTACAATGAGCAGTTCTTC
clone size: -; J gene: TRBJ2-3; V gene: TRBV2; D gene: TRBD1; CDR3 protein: CASSVYGTGLTDTQYF; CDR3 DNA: TGTGCCAGCAGTGTCTACGGGACAGGGCTTACAGATACGCAGTATTTT
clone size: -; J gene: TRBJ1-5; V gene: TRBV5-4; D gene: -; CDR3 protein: CASSDGGYSNQPQHF; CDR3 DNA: TGTGCCAGCAGCGACGGAGGCTATAGCAATCAGCCCCAGCATTTT
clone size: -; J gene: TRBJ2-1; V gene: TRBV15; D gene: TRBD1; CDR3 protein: CATSGWTGVRFF; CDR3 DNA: TGTGCCACCAGCGGATGGACAGGGGTACGGTTCTTC
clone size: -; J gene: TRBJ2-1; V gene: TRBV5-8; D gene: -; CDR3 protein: CASSLASWPGSYNEQFF; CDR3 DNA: TGTGCCAGCAGCTTGGCCTCGTGGCCCGGCTCCTACAATGAGCAGTTCTTC
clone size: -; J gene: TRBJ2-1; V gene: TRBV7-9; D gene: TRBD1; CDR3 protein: CASSPPTGSPNEQFF; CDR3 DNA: TGTGCCAGCAGCCCTCCGACAGGGTCACCCAATGAGCAGTTCTTC
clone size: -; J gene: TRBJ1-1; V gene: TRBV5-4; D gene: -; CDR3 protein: CASKGGTEAFF; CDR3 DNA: TGTGCCAGCAAAGGGGGCACTGAAGCTTTCTTT
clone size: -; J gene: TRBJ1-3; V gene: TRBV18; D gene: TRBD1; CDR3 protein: CASSPFGTGRQSSGNTIYF; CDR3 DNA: TGTGCCAGCTCACCCTTCGGGACAGGGCGTCAGAGCTCTGGAAACACCATATATTTT
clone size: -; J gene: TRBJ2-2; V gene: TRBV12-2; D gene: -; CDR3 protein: CANPSGGTGLTGELFF; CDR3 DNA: TGTGCAAATCCCTCAGGAGGGACAGGGCTCACCGGGGAGCTGTTTTTT
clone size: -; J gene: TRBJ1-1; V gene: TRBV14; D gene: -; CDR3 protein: CASSHNRISTEAFF; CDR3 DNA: TGTGCCAGCAGCCATAACAGGATTAGTACTGAAGCTTTCTTT
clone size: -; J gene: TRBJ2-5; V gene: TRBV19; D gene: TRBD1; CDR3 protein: CASRHRDRGIETQYF; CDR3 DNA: TGTGCCAGTAGACACCGGGACAGGGGGATAGAGACCCAGTACTTC
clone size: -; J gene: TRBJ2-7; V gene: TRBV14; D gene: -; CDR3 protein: CASSQGPTDHFYEQYF; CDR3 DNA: TGTGCCAGCAGCCAAGGACCGACGGATCATTTCTACGAGCAGTACTTC
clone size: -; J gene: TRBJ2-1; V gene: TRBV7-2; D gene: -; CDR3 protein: CASSVLGLAPTNEQFF; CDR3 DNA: TGTGCCAGCAGCGTGTTAGGACTCGCGCCAACCAATGAGCAGTTCTTC
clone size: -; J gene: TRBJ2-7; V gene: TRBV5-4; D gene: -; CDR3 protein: CATSPGSASEQYF; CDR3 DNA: TGTGCCACCTCCCCTGGATCCGCTTCCGAGCAGTACTTC
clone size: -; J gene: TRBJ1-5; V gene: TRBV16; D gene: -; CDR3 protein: CASRIGGQPQHF; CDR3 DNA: TGTGCCAGCAGAATAGGGGGGCAGCCCCAGCATTTT
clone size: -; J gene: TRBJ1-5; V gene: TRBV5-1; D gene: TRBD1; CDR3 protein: CASSPDRGNQPQHF; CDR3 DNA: TGCGCCAGCAGCCCGGACAGGGGGAATCAGCCCCAGCATTTT
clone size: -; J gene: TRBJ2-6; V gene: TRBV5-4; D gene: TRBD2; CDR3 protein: CASSLMLAGVSGANVLTF; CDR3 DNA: TGTGCCAGCAGCTTGATGCTAGCGGGAGTGTCCGGGGCCAACGTCCTGACTTTC
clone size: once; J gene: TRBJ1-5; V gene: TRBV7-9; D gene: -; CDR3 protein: CASSSPRRVSNQPQHF; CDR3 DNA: TGTGCCAGCAGCTCGCCGAGGAGGGTGAGCAATCAGCCCCAGCATTTT
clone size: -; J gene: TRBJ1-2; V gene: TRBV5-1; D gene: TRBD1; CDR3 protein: CASSYGTGTYGYTF; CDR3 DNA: TGCGCCAGCAGCTACGGGACAGGGACCTATGGCTACACCTTC
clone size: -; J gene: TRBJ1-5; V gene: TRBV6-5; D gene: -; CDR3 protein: CASSRTVSNQPQHF; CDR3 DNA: TGTGCCAGCAGTCGGACCGTTAGCAATCAGCCCCAGCATTTT
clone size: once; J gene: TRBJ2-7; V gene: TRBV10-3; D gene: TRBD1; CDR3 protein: CAISESGQDNEQYF; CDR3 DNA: TGTGCCATCAGTGAGTCCGGACAGGACAACGAGCAGTACTTC
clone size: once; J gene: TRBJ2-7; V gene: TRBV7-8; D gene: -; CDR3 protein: CASSSDGSRYEQYF; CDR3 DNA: TGTGCCAGCAGCTCCGACGGGAGTAGGTACGAGCAGTACTTC
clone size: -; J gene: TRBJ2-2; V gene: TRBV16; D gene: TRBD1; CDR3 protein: CANPRGLRELFF; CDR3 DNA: TGTGCCAACCCCAGGGGGCTCAGGGAGCTGTTTTTT
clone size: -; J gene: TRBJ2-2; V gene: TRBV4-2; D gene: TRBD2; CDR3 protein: CASSQEGRDTGELFF; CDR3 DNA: TGTGCCAGCAGCCAAGAGGGGAGGGACACCGGGGAGCTGTTTTTT
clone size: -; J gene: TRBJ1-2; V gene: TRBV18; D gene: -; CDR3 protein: CASSPLQDLLYGYTF; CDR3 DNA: TGTGCCAGCTCACCACTTCAGGATCTTCTGTATGGCTACACCTTC
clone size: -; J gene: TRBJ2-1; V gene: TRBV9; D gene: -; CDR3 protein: CASSVVGDNEQFF; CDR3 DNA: TGTGCCAGCAGCGTAGTTGGAGACAATGAGCAGTTCTTC
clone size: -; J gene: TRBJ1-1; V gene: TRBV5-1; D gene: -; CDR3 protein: CASSLFSRREAFF; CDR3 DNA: TGCGCCAGCAGCTTGTTCAGCCGAAGAGAAGCTTTCTTT
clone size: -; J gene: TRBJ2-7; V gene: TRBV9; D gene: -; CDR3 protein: CASSVDLMAVYYEQYF; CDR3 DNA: TGTGCCAGCAGCGTCGACCTAATGGCGGTCTACTACGAGCAGTACTTC
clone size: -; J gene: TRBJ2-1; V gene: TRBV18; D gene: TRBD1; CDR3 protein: CASSLGQGGNEQFF; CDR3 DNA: TGTGCCAGCTCACTGGGACAGGGAGGCAATGAGCAGTTCTTC
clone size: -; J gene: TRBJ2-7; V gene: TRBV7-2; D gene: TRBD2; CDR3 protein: CASSSVAGGYEQYF; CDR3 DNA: TGTGCCAGCAGCTCCGTAGCGGGAGGTTACGAGCAGTACTTC
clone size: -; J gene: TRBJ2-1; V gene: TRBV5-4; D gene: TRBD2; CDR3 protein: CASYTSGGGNEQFF; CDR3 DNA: TGTGCCAGCTACACTAGCGGTGGGGGCAATGAGCAGTTCTTC
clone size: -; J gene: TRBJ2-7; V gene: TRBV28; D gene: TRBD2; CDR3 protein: CASSLGLAGGLYEQYF; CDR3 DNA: TGTGCCAGCAGTTTGGGACTAGCGGGAGGGCTGTACGAGCAGTACTTC
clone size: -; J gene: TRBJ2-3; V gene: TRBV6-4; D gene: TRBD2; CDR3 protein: CASSLTSGSPSDTQYF; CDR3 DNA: TGTGCCAGCAGTCTTACTAGCGGGAGCCCGTCAGATACGCAGTATTTT
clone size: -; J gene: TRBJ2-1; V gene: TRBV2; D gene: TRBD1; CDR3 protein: CASTSDRALGGNEQFF; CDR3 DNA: TGTGCCAGCACCTCAGACAGGGCCCTTGGCGGCAATGAGCAGTTCTTC
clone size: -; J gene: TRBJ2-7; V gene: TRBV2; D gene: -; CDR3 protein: CATPEPPSWYEQYF; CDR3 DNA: TGTGCCACCCCAGAGCCCCCGAGTTGGTACGAGCAGTACTTC
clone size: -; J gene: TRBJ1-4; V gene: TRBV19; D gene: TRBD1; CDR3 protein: CASSIGTGGNEKLFF; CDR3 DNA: TGTGCCAGTAGTATCGGGACAGGGGGAAATGAAAAACTGTTTTTT
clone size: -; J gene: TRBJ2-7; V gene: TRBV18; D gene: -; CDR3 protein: CASSLSGDAYEQYF; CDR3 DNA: TGTGCCAGCTCTTTGTCAGGGGATGCCTACGAGCAGTACTTC
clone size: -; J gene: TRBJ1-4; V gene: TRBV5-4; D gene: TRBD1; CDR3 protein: CASSLRQGQTANEKLFF; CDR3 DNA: TGTGCCAGCAGCCTCCGACAGGGGCAGACGGCTAATGAAAAACTGTTTTTT
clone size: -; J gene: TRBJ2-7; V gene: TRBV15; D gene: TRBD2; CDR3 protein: CATSRSSGYHYEQYF; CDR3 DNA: TGTGCCACCAGCAGGTCTAGCGGTTACCATTACGAGCAGTACTTC
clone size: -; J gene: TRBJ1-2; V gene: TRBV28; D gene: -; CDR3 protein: CASSLLARGYGYTF; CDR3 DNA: TGTGCCAGCAGTTTATTGGCCAGAGGCTATGGCTACACCTTC
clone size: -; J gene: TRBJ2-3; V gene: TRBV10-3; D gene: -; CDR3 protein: CAISDRETDTQYF; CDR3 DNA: TGTGCCATCAGTGACAGGGAGACAGATACGCAGTATTTT
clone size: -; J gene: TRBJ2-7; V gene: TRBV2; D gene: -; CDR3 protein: CASNPQGPDLEQYF; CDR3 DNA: TGTGCCAGCAACCCCCAGGGGCCCGACCTGGAGCAGTACTTC
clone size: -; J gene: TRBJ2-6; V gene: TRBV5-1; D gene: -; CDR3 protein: CASSLDSSGANVLTF; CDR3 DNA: TGCGCCAGCAGCTTGGACAGCTCTGGGGCCAACGTCCTGACTTTC
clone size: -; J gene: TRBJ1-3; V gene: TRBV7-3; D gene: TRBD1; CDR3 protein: CASSSEGQSGNTIYF; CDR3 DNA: TGTGCCAGCAGCTCGGAGGGACAGTCTGGAAACACCATATATTTT
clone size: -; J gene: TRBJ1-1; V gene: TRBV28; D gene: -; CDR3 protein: CASSLLAERNTEAFF; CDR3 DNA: TGTGCCAGCAGTTTATTAGCCGAGAGGAACACTGAAGCTTTCTTT
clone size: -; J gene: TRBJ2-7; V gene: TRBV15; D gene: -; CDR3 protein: CATSRVGGTSYEQYF; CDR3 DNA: TGTGCCACCAGCAGAGTCGGCGGTACCTCCTACGAGCAGTACTTC
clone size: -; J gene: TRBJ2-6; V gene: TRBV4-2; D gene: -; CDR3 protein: CASSRFTAGLISGANVLTF; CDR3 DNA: TGTGCCAGCAGCCGATTTACGGCAGGTCTGATCTCTGGGGCCAACGTCCTGACTTTC